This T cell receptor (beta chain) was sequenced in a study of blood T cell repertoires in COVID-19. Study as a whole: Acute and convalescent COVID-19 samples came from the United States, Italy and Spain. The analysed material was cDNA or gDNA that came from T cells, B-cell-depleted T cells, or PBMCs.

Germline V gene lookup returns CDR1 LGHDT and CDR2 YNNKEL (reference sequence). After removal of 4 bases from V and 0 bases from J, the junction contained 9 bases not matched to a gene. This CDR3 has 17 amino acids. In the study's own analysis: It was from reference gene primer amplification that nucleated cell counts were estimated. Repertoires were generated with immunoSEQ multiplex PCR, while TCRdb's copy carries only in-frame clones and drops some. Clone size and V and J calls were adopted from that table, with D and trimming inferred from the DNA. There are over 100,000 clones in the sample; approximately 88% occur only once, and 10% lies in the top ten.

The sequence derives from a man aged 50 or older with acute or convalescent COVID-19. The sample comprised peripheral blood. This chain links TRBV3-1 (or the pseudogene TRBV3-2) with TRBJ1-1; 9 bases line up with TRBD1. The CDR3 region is CASSPTLTGGMNTEAFF. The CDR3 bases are TGTGCCAGCAGCCCGACACTGACAGGGGGAATGAACACTGAAGCTTTCTTT.